This is a list of T cell receptor beta chains from one sample in a study of blood T cell repertoires in COVID-19. This table comes from immunoSEQ multiplex PCR, and its TCRdb copy is limited to in-frame clones, with some not included. The data show some 94,000 clones, about 83% seen once. Sequenced input: peripheral blood. These receptors all come from a man aged 65-85 years with active or convalescent COVID-19. Each CDR3 is given with its conserved first and last residue. Each record gives: CDR3 length, V gene, clone size, J gene, D gene, CDR3 DNA, CDR3 protein. A D gene is named only where the DNA matches it firmly. Clone size, where shown, is once, few, many, or a class for clones that have expanded.

>15|TRBV9|once|TRBJ1-5|-
TGTGCCAGCAGCCCCGCCGGGGGGATTGATCAGCCCCAGCATTTT
CASSPAGGIDQPQHF
>18|TRBV28|-|TRBJ2-1|TRBD2
TGTGCCAGCAGTTTGAGCCCCCGCGGAGCGGGGCGAAACAATGAGCAGTTCTTC
CASSLSPRGAGRNNEQFF
>20|TRBV19|-|TRBJ2-3|TRBD2
TGTGCCAGTAGTATAGGGTTAGCGGGGGGCCTCACCCAATTCACAGATACGCAGTATTTT
CASSIGLAGGLTQFTDTQYF
>14|TRBV2|-|TRBJ2-2|TRBD1
TGTGCCAGCAGCCTACAGGGGGGTCCCGGGGAGCTGTTTTTT
CASSLQGGPGELFF
>17|TRBV6-1|-|TRBJ2-3|TRBD2
TGTGCCAGCAGTGAAGTTTTGGGGGGGGGTAGCACAGATACGCAGTATTTT
CASSEVLGGGSTDTQYF
>15|TRBV5-1|once|TRBJ1-1|-
TGCGCCAGCAGCTTGGGAGGCAGGGTGGTCACTGAAGCTTTCTTT
CASSLGGRVVTEAFF
>15|TRBV6-2/TRBV6-3|-|TRBJ1-5|-
TGTGCCAGCAGTTACTATGGGGAGGGCAATCAGCCCCAGCATTTT
CASSYYGEGNQPQHF
>14|TRBV7-9|-|TRBJ1-2|-
TGTGCCAGCAGCACCCATTCAGCTAACTATGGCTACACCTTC
CASSTHSANYGYTF
>19|TRBV7-7|-|TRBJ2-6|-
TGTGCTAGCAGCTTAAGTAGCGGTCATTCGACCTCTGGGGCCAACGTCCTGACTTTC
CASSLSSGHSTSGANVLTF
>15|TRBV7-9|few|TRBJ2-5|-
TGTGCCAGCAGCCCGGGGTTAGCCCTTCAAGAGACCCAGTACTTC
CASSPGLALQETQYF
>15|TRBV7-9|-|TRBJ1-5|TRBD1
TGTGCCAGCAGCTTAGAACAGGGGGGAAGTCAGCCCCAGCATTTT
CASSLEQGGSQPQHF
>15|TRBV11-2|-|TRBJ2-2|TRBD1
TGTGCCAGCAGCACACGACAGGGGGTATCCGGGGAGCTGTTTTTT
CASSTRQGVSGELFF
>18|TRBV4-1|-|TRBJ1-4|TRBD1
TGCGCCAGCAGCCTGAGGAGGACAGGGCGCAACGTTAATGAAAAACTGTTTTTT
CASSLRRTGRNVNEKLFF
>15|TRBV3-1/TRBV3-2|-|TRBJ2-1|-
TGTGCCAGCAGCCAAGAGACTGGCGGATACAATGAGCAGTTCTTC
CASSQETGGYNEQFF
>16|TRBV18|few|TRBJ1-2|TRBD1
TGTGCCAGCTCACCACTTTCCGACAGGGTGAACTATGGCTACACCTTC
CASSPLSDRVNYGYTF
>19|TRBV28|-|TRBJ1-4|-
TGTGCCAGCAGTTTACGCTTAGGAGGACCTTCGGCAACTAATGAAAAACTGTTTTTT
CASSLRLGGPSATNEKLFF
>14|TRBV6-6|-|TRBJ2-7|TRBD2
TGTGCCAGCAGTACCCGCCGGGGGGCCTACGAGCAGTACTTC
CASSTRRGAYEQYF
>14|TRBV6-5|-|TRBJ1-5|-
TGTGCCAGCAGTCCGGGGGGACAAAATCAGCCCCAGCATTTT
CASSPGGQNQPQHF
>15|TRBV6-5|-|TRBJ2-7|-
TGTGCCAGCAGTTACTCGAAGGGGTACTCCTACGAGCAGTACTTC
CASSYSKGYSYEQYF
>14|TRBV5-1|-|TRBJ1-5|-
TGCGCCAGCAGCCTGGGGACTATCAATCAGCCCCAGCATTTT
CASSLGTINQPQHF
>15|TRBV19|-|TRBJ1-2|-
TGTGCCAGTAGTATTTTGGGACACACCTCGTATGGCTACACCTTC
CASSILGHTSYGYTF
>14|TRBV15|-|TRBJ2-1|TRBD2
TGTGCCACCAGCAGATTAGCGGGGTACAATGAGCAGTTCTTC
CATSRLAGYNEQFF
>15|TRBV3-1/TRBV3-2|-|TRBJ2-3|TRBD2
TGTGCCAGCAGCCCCCTAGCGGGGGTAGGAGATACGCAGTATTTT
CASSPLAGVGDTQYF
>13|TRBV10-3|-|TRBJ1-1|TRBD1
TGTGCCATCAGTCTCGACTGGGACAGTGAAGCTTTCTTT
CAISLDWDSEAFF
>14|TRBV4-2|-|TRBJ1-5|TRBD1
TGTGCCAGCAGCCCCACAGGGGGAAATCAGCCCCAGCATTTT
CASSPTGGNQPQHF
>13|TRBV7-3|few|TRBJ2-2|-
TGTGCCAGCAGCCCTTACACGGGCGGGGAGCTGTTTTTT
CASSPYTGGELFF
>12|TRBV6-2/TRBV6-3|-|TRBJ2-3|-
TGTGCCAGCAGTGTACAGTTGGATACGCAGTATTTT
CASSVQLDTQYF
>17|TRBV28|-|TRBJ1-5|TRBD1
TGTGCCAGCAGGGGGCCGCCGGGACAGGGGACCGAATGGCCCCAGCATTTT
CASRGPPGQGTEWPQHF
>13|TRBV6-5|few|TRBJ1-5|-
TGTGCCAGCAGGAGGACGGGAAATCAGCCCCAGCATTTT
CASRRTGNQPQHF